The present T cell receptor (beta chain) was sequenced within a study of blood T cell repertoires in COVID-19. Across the whole study: Sites in the United States, Italy and Spain provided acute and convalescent COVID-19 samples. Sources were T cells, B-cell-depleted T cells, or PBMCs; the material itself was cDNA or gDNA.

This CDR3 spans 15 amino acids. CDR1 is KGHDR and CDR2 is SFDVKD in the germline V gene. Trimming took off 5 bases at V and 1 base at J, with 8 bases between the two ends. The table came from immunoSEQ multiplex PCR; TCRdb's copy has only in-frame clones and leaves some out. The table records around 64,000 clones, roughly 91% of them present only once. Sequencing input: peripheral blood. The clonotype originates from a human donor in a cohort sampled during active COVID-19. The chain carries TRBV24-1 and TRBJ2-6; D unclear. DNA of the CDR3: TGTGCCACCAGTGTTCGAGGTTCTGGGGCCAACGTCCTGACTTTC. Translating it yields CATSVRGSGANVLTF.